Listed below are T cell receptor beta chains from one sample, sequenced in a study of T cell changes during pregnancy in multiple sclerosis. The method was immunoSEQ multiplex PCR; TCRdb's version includes in-frame clones alone and lacks a portion of them. The repertoire holds about 59,000 clones, with about 93% as singletons. The material sequenced was CD8+ T cells from peripheral blood mononuclear cells, taken in the third trimester of pregnancy. Every receptor here comes from a female donor with multiple sclerosis, enrolled in a pregnancy study. Both conserved end residues are part of each CDR3. A D gene is named only where the DNA matches it firmly. Some rows have no size entry. The others give once, few or many, or a class for an expanded clone.

D: TRBD2; V: TRBV5-4; J: TRBJ2-5; size: -; CDR3: CASSLEGGGFKETQYF; DNA: TGTGCCAGCAGCTTGGAAGGCGGGGGTTTTAAAGAGACCCAGTACTTC
D: TRBD1; V: TRBV5-5; J: TRBJ2-7; size: -; CDR3: CASRPDRGTYEQYF; DNA: TGTGCCAGCAGACCGGACAGGGGCACCTACGAGCAGTACTTC
D: TRBD1; V: TRBV7-9; J: TRBJ2-3; size: -; CDR3: CASSFYRGSRDTQYF; DNA: TGTGCCAGCAGCTTCTACAGGGGTTCAAGAGATACGCAGTATTTT
D: TRBD2; V: TRBV19; J: TRBJ2-1; size: -; CDR3: CASSAGTSGYNEQFF; DNA: TGTGCCAGTAGCGCCGGGACTAGCGGCTACAATGAGCAGTTCTTC
D: -; V: TRBV19; J: TRBJ2-7; size: -; CDR3: CASSMVPGYEQYF; DNA: TGTGCCAGTAGTATGGTCCCGGGATACGAGCAGTACTTC
D: TRBD1; V: TRBV7-9; J: TRBJ1-1; size: -; CDR3: CASSLRQGTEAFF; DNA: TGTGCCAGCAGCTTAAGACAGGGAACTGAAGCTTTCTTT
D: TRBD1; V: TRBV28; J: TRBJ2-7; size: -; CDR3: CASSPGDRAITYEQYF; DNA: TGTGCCAGCAGTCCAGGGGACAGGGCCATAACCTACGAGCAGTACTTC
D: -; V: TRBV12-5; J: TRBJ1-4; size: -; CDR3: CASGLAAGLLGLGEKLFF; DNA: TGTGCTAGTGGTTTGGCGGCGGGACTCCTGGGCCTAGGTGAAAAACTGTTTTTT
D: -; V: TRBV27; J: TRBJ1-4; size: -; CDR3: CASSPQGGEKLFF; DNA: TGTGCCAGCAGTCCCCAGGGAGGTGAAAAACTGTTTTTT
D: -; V: TRBV9; J: TRBJ2-7; size: -; CDR3: CASSVVPSYEQYF; DNA: TGTGCCAGCAGCGTAGTTCCGTCCTACGAGCAGTACTTC
D: TRBD2; V: TRBV29-1; J: TRBJ2-1; size: -; CDR3: CSVVGLAGPEGQFF; DNA: TGCAGCGTTGTGGGCCTAGCGGGACCCGAAGGGCAGTTCTTC
D: -; V: TRBV7-9; J: TRBJ2-1; size: -; CDR3: CASSLSNNEQFF; DNA: TGTGCCAGCAGCTTAAGCAACAATGAGCAGTTCTTC
D: TRBD2; V: TRBV7-2; J: TRBJ2-1; size: once; CDR3: CASREPGLAVIKQFF; DNA: TGTGCCAGCAGGGAGCCGGGACTAGCGGTCATAAAGCAGTTCTTC
D: -; V: TRBV9; J: TRBJ2-7; size: -; CDR3: CASSVGGSSYEQYF; DNA: TGTGCCAGCAGCGTAGGAGGCAGCTCCTACGAGCAGTACTTC
D: -; V: TRBV4-1; J: TRBJ2-1; size: -; CDR3: CASRQVASSYNEQFF; DNA: TGCGCCAGCAGGCAAGTAGCCAGCTCCTACAATGAGCAGTTCTTC
D: -; V: TRBV7-9; J: TRBJ1-1; size: -; CDR3: CASSAQENTEAFF; DNA: TGTGCCAGCAGCGCACAGGAGAACACTGAAGCTTTCTTT
D: -; V: TRBV7-9; J: TRBJ2-7; size: once; CDR3: CASSTTGEEQYF; DNA: TGTGCCAGCAGCACTACAGGTGAGGAGCAGTACTTC
D: -; V: TRBV6-1; J: TRBJ2-1; size: -; CDR3: CASSERGNEQFF; DNA: TGTGCCAGCAGTGAAAGGGGCAATGAGCAGTTCTTC
D: -; V: TRBV30; J: TRBJ1-2; size: -; CDR3: CAWRSSHGYTF; DNA: TGTGCCTGGAGGTCATCCCATGGCTACACCTTC
D: TRBD2; V: TRBV2; J: TRBJ2-7; size: -; CDR3: CASRRLASSYEQYF; DNA: TGTGCCAGCAGGAGACTAGCGAGCTCCTACGAGCAGTACTTC
D: -; V: TRBV28; J: TRBJ2-7; size: -; CDR3: CATVAEGYEQYF; DNA: TGTGCCACCGTAGCGGAAGGCTACGAGCAGTACTTC
D: -; V: TRBV28; J: TRBJ2-2; size: -; CDR3: CASSLFWSESRELFF; DNA: TGTGCCAGCAGTTTATTTTGGTCCGAAAGCCGGGAGCTGTTTTTT
D: -; V: TRBV5-1; J: TRBJ2-3; size: -; CDR3: CASSLYDGIRRDTQYF; DNA: TGCGCCAGCAGCTTGTATGACGGGATACGGAGGGATACGCAGTATTTT
D: -; V: TRBV5-8; J: TRBJ2-1; size: -; CDR3: CASSLGGPSYEQFF; DNA: TGTGCCAGCAGCTTGGGGGGGCCCAGCTATGAGCAGTTCTTC
D: -; V: TRBV5-1; J: TRBJ1-2; size: -; CDR3: CASSPEVAGTNYGYTF; DNA: TGCGCCAGCAGCCCCGAGGTGGCAGGGACTAACTATGGCTACACCTTC
D: -; V: TRBV27; J: TRBJ2-2; size: -; CDR3: CASRERTGELFF; DNA: TGTGCCAGCAGGGAGCGTACCGGGGAGCTGTTTTTT
D: TRBD2; V: TRBV7-9; J: TRBJ2-3; size: -; CDR3: CASSLGLAGGYVITDTQYF; DNA: TGTGCCAGCAGCTTAGGGCTAGCGGGAGGGTACGTCATTACAGATACGCAGTATTTT
D: TRBD1; V: TRBV7-8; J: TRBJ1-1; size: -; CDR3: CASSLARGQGREAFF; DNA: TGTGCCAGCAGCTTAGCGAGGGGACAGGGACGTGAAGCTTTCTTT
D: -; V: TRBV7-2; J: TRBJ1-2; size: -; CDR3: CASSLPGWTNYGYTF; DNA: TGTGCCAGCAGCTTGCCGGGTTGGACTAACTATGGCTACACCTTC
D: TRBD2; V: TRBV19; J: TRBJ2-7; size: once; CDR3: CASSPTSPSYEQYF; DNA: TGTGCCAGTAGCCCGACTAGCCCCTCCTACGAGCAGTACTTC
D: TRBD2; V: TRBV5-1; J: TRBJ2-1; size: -; CDR3: CASSLPRSSGGRYNEQFF; DNA: TGCGCCAGCAGCCTTCCCAGATCTAGCGGGGGCCGTTACAATGAGCAGTTCTTC
D: -; V: TRBV6-5; J: TRBJ2-1; size: -; CDR3: CASSYSGGGEQFF; DNA: TGTGCCAGCAGTTACTCCGGAGGTGGTGAGCAGTTCTTC
D: TRBD2; V: TRBV9; J: TRBJ2-5; size: -; CDR3: CASSEPLAGGQETQYF; DNA: TGTGCCAGCAGCGAACCACTAGCGGGAGGGCAAGAGACCCAGTACTTC
D: -; V: TRBV9; J: TRBJ1-5; size: -; CDR3: CASSLDRSNQPQHF; DNA: TGTGCCAGCAGCCTCGACAGGAGCAATCAGCCCCAGCATTTT
D: TRBD1; V: TRBV27; J: TRBJ2-7; size: -; CDR3: CASSLSGTGAYEQYF; DNA: TGTGCCAGCAGTTTATCTGGGACAGGAGCCTACGAGCAGTACTTC
D: TRBD2; V: TRBV7-9; J: TRBJ2-5; size: -; CDR3: CASSLSAGEETQYF; DNA: TGTGCCAGCAGCTTATCTGCGGGAGAAGAGACCCAGTACTTC
D: TRBD1; V: TRBV2; J: TRBJ1-2; size: few; CDR3: CASSDPDRGHYGYTF; DNA: TGTGCCAGCAGTGACCCGGACAGGGGGCACTATGGCTACACCTTC
D: -; V: TRBV5-4; J: TRBJ2-2; size: -; CDR3: CASSLYTNTGELFF; DNA: TGTGCCAGCAGCTTATACACGAACACCGGGGAGCTGTTTTTT
D: -; V: TRBV5-6; J: TRBJ2-2; size: -; CDR3: CASSLAAGNTGELFF; DNA: TGTGCCAGCAGCTTGGCGGCAGGTAACACCGGGGAGCTGTTTTTT
D: -; V: TRBV5-5; J: TRBJ1-2; size: -; CDR3: CASSPDFNYGYTF; DNA: TGTGCCAGCAGCCCCGACTTTAACTATGGCTACACCTTC
D: -; V: TRBV7-8; J: TRBJ2-7; size: -; CDR3: CASSPRGAYEQYF; DNA: TGTGCCAGCAGCCCTCGGGGGGCTTACGAGCAGTACTTC
D: TRBD2; V: TRBV9; J: TRBJ2-1; size: -; CDR3: CASSVSGGRPSSYNEQFF; DNA: TGTGCCAGCAGCGTATCCGGCGGGAGGCCTAGCTCCTACAATGAGCAGTTCTTC
D: TRBD1; V: TRBV4-3; J: TRBJ1-2; size: once; CDR3: CASSHSWVQGAGGYTF; DNA: TGCGCCAGCAGCCATTCCTGGGTCCAGGGGGCCGGTGGCTACACCTTC
D: TRBD2; V: TRBV4-1; J: TRBJ2-1; size: -; CDR3: CASSQRLAGNHNEQFF; DNA: TGCGCCAGCAGCCAACGACTAGCGGGGAACCACAATGAGCAGTTCTTC
D: -; V: TRBV14; J: TRBJ1-2; size: few; CDR3: CASSQGAGSGYTF; DNA: TGTGCCAGCAGCCAAGGAGCGGGTTCCGGCTACACCTTC
D: -; V: TRBV19; J: TRBJ1-1; size: -; CDR3: CASSIGAASEAFF; DNA: TGTGCCAGTAGTATAGGGGCCGCTTCTGAAGCTTTCTTT
D: -; V: TRBV19; J: TRBJ1-5; size: -; CDR3: CASSIRSASNQPQHF; DNA: TGTGCCAGTAGTATACGGTCTGCAAGCAATCAGCCCCAGCATTTT
D: TRBD1; V: TRBV10-2; J: TRBJ1-5; size: -; CDR3: CASSELQGNQPQHF; DNA: TGCGCCAGCAGTGAGTTACAGGGGAATCAGCCCCAGCATTTT
D: -; V: TRBV30; J: TRBJ1-2; size: -; CDR3: CAWSVRSGGSYGYTF; DNA: TGTGCCTGGAGTGTAAGGTCGGGGGGCAGCTATGGCTACACCTTC
D: TRBD1; V: TRBV9; J: TRBJ2-7; size: -; CDR3: CASSPQQGARYEQYF; DNA: TGTGCCAGCAGCCCTCAACAGGGGGCCCGGTACGAGCAGTACTTC
D: TRBD1; V: TRBV6-5; J: TRBJ1-5; size: once; CDR3: CASSSQGLGQPQHF; DNA: TGTGCCAGCAGTTCACAGGGGTTAGGTCAGCCCCAGCATTTT
D: TRBD1; V: TRBV7-9; J: TRBJ1-2; size: -; CDR3: CASSSDDRGSNYGYTF; DNA: TGTGCCAGCAGCTCCGACGACAGGGGGTCAAACTATGGCTACACCTTC
D: TRBD2; V: TRBV19; J: TRBJ2-7; size: -; CDR3: CASRGLAYEQYF; DNA: TGTGCCAGTAGGGGACTAGCCTACGAGCAGTACTTC
D: -; V: TRBV19; J: TRBJ2-1; size: -; CDR3: CASSRIANGYNEQFF; DNA: TGTGCCAGTAGTCGGATAGCGAATGGGTACAATGAGCAGTTCTTC
D: -; V: TRBV9; J: TRBJ1-1; size: few; CDR3: CASTSNTEAFF; DNA: TGTGCCAGCACCTCCAACACTGAAGCTTTCTTT
D: TRBD1; V: TRBV6-1; J: TRBJ2-2; size: once; CDR3: CAIPGQGVTGELFF; DNA: TGTGCCATCCCGGGACAGGGTGTCACCGGGGAGCTGTTTTTT
D: TRBD2; V: TRBV7-9; J: TRBJ2-7; size: -; CDR3: CASSPGLIPYEQYF; DNA: TGTGCCAGCAGCCCGGGACTAATTCCCTACGAGCAGTACTTC
D: TRBD2; V: TRBV19; J: TRBJ2-7; size: -; CDR3: CASSIGAGGPYEQYF; DNA: TGTGCCAGTAGTATTGGAGCGGGAGGGCCCTACGAGCAGTACTTC
D: -; V: TRBV2; J: TRBJ2-7; size: -; CDR3: CASIINEQYF; DNA: TGTGCCAGCATCATCAACGAGCAGTACTTC
D: TRBD1; V: TRBV5-4; J: TRBJ2-7; size: -; CDR3: CASSPWTGYEQYF; DNA: TGTGCCAGCAGCCCGTGGACAGGCTACGAGCAGTACTTC